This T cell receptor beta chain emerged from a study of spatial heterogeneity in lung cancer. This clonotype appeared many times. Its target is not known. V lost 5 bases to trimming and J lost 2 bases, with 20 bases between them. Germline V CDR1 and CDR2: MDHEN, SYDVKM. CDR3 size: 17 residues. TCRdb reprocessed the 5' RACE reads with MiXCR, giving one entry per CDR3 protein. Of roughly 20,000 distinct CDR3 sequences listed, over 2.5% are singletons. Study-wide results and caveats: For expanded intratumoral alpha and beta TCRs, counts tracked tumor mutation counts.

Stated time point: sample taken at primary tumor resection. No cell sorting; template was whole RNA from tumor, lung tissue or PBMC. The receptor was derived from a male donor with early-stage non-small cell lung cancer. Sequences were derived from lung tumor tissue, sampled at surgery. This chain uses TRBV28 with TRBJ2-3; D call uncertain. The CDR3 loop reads CASSPPSLGRLTDTQYF. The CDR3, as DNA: TGTGCCAGCAGTCCTCCTTCGTTAGGGCGGCTCACAGATACGCAGTATTTT. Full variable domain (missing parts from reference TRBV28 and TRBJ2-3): DVKVTQSSRYLVKRTGEKVFLECVQDMDHENMFWYRQDPGLGLRLIYFSYDVKMKEKGDIPEGYSVSREKKERFSLILESASTNQTSMYLCASSPPSLGRLTDTQYFGPGTRLTVL.